This T cell receptor (beta chain) derives from a study of identical twins (dated by TCRdb to 2016 to 2017). Regarding the complete study: To test whether fetal clonotypes persist, this study deep-sequenced TCR alpha and beta repertoires from monozygotic twins, from unrelated adults of various ages, and from cord blood. Replicate twin experiments were performed at different times using different library preparation protocols to rule out contamination.

The library relied on 5' RACE. Sequencing was performed on an Illumina HiSeq 2000. Template switching introduced a universal primer binding site; the final cDNA contained a unique molecular identifier, enabling accurate counting of TCR cDNA molecules. First-strand cDNA for TCR alpha and beta chains was synthesized from specific primers in the conserved constant-segment region. To control for contamination, every cDNA library carried two barcodes: a SMART-Mk sample barcode plus Illumina barcodes. TruSeq adapter sequences and Illumina sample barcodes were added in two successive PCR steps. The Illumina HiSeq platform was used with custom primers to sequence TCR alpha and beta cDNA libraries. The authors' pipeline ran thus. Unique molecular identifiers were extracted from raw reads with MiGEC, and CDR3 positions were determined with MiXCR. Recombination models were inferred per individual with the repgenHMM and IGoR tools using an EM algorithm. The analysis of shared clonotypes was done with the tcR package in R, with sharing normalized by the product of cloneset sizes. Out-of-frame nonproductive sequences were analyzed to study raw recombination free of thymic and clonal selection effects. TCRdb's own reprocessing of the public reads used fastp at Q25 and MiXCR and kept productive beta chains. Duplicate CDR3 protein sequences are folded into a single record with the most common DNA and genes. The V and J calls and clone size come from TCRdb's table, not from the authors' own analysis. For this sample there are 450,000 to 650,000 distinct CDR3 sequences; approximately 9.6% appear just once. Roughly 3% of the sample goes to the ten largest clones.

Overall study outcomes, separate from this receptor: In monozygotic twins, recombination models systematically underestimated out-of-frame TCR alpha sharing, but the models matched the sharing seen between unrelated individuals. Because the same donors could not be followed over many years, conclusions were based on cross-sectional statistical analysis. Fewer insertions were carried by abundant cord blood beta clonotypes, a similar but weaker trend appeared in young adult naive repertoires, and no such trend appeared in memory repertoires. In beta out-of-frame sequences, excess twin sharing was weaker, because having fewer shared sequences lowered the signal-to-noise ratio. Invariant T cells such as MAIT and iNKT could partly confound zero-insertion analyses, although diverse VJ usage argued against such confounding for most clonotypes. Compared with coincidental sharing between unrelated individuals, out-of-frame TCR alpha sequences shared between twins showed an excess of sequences with low generation probability.

Notes on this clonotype: Its antigen is unknown. No base quality information exists; no much larger clone differs at one position.

Every donor was a healthy Caucasian. Three pairs of female monozygotic twins, all aged roughly 18 to 29 years, made up the twin cohort. Peripheral blood mononuclear cells were used as the source from which RNA for TCR libraries was isolated. The data were also submitted as part of a second study, on yellow fever vaccine responses in identical twins. Taken from the second paper: According to the authors, the vaccine-induced T cell response in identical twins seemed to be partly convergent and partly specific to each individual. In the study, vaccine-responding T cell clones were precisely tracked in identical twins.

The sequence derives from a woman in her late teens or twenties in good health. Sequencing used PBMCs.

CDR3 loop: CSGTNRDNPYEQYF. The DNA is TGCAGTGGTACGAATCGGGACAATCCCTACGAGCAGTACTTC. The sequence is built from TRBV20-1 and TRBJ2-7, with a weak D call of TRBD1 (6 bases match). Including cysteine and phenylalanine, the CDR3 has 14 amino acids. Only the CDR3 region is kept as DNA, spanning 42 bases read in frame from base 1. CDR1 and CDR2 (DFQATT, SNEGSKA) derive from the germline V gene (reference sequence). V and J are truncated by 7 bases and 2 bases respectively, leaving an intervening sequence of 18 bases.